This T cell receptor (beta chain) was identified in a study of tumor-infiltrating lymphocytes in oesophageal squamous cell carcinoma. TCRdb re-called the PCR reads with MiXCR, one entry per CDR3 protein. The table lists about 10,000 distinct CDR3 sequences, approximately 59% of them singletons. This CDR3 is built from 18 residues. Germline CDR1 ENHRY, CDR2 SYGVKD. The ends were cut back, 2 bases at V and 0 bases at J, with 14 bases in the middle. The chain carries TRBV10-3 and TRBJ2-6; D is possibly TRBD2 (7 bases). This clonotype was sampled from a male donor with esophageal squamous cell carcinoma. Input material: esophageal tumor tissue. The CDR3 loop reads CAISEPRGGGSGANVLTF. In DNA, the CDR3 is TGTGCCATCAGTGAGCCCCGCGGGGGCGGCTCTGGGGCCAACGTCCTGACTTTC.